The clone carrying this TCR beta chain was detected only once. The data originate from a study of blood T cell repertoires in COVID-19. V lost 6 bases and J lost 8, with 13 bases in between. Germline V gene sequence: CDR1 SGHTA, CDR2 FQGTGA. The CDR3 contains 13 residues. Assay used: immunoSEQ multiplex PCR; TCRdb lists only in-frame clones, some missing. The sample gives 180,000 or so clones, around 88% of which show up once; around 4% is in the top ten. This TCR derives from a woman between 25 and 40 years old with acute or convalescent COVID-19. This chain uses TRBV7-3 with TRBJ1-4; D gene ambiguous. The sequenced sample was peripheral blood. The CDR3 coding sequence is TGTGCCAGCAGTACGCCGTTACGGGAAAAACTGTTTTTT. This gives the protein CASSTPLREKLFF.